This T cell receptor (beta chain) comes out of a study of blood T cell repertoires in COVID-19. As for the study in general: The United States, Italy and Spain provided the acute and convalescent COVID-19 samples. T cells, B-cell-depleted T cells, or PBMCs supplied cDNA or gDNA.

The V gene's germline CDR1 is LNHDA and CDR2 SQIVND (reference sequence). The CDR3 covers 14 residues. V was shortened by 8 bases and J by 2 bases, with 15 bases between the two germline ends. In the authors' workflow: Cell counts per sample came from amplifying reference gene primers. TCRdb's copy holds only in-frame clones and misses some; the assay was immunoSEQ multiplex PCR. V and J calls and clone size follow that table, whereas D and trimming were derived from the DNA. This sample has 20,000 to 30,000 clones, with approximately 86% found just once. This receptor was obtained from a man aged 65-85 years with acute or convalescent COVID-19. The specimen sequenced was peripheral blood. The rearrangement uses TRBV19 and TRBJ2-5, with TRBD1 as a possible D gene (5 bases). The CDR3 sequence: CASSWTPQQETQYF. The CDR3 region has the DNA TGTGCCAGTTCTTGGACACCACAACAAGAGACCCAGTACTTC.